This is a list of T cell receptor beta chains from one sample in a study of blood T cell repertoires in COVID-19. Profiling relied on immunoSEQ multiplex PCR, and the TCRdb table lists in-frame clones only, not all of them. The data hold 110,000 to 150,000 clones, with about four fifths observed a single time. Specimen: peripheral blood. The receptors come from a human donor in a cohort sampled during active COVID-19. The CDR3 runs from the conserved cysteine through the conserved F or W. Each record gives: clone size, V gene, D gene, J gene, CDR3 DNA, CDR3 protein. A D gene is named only where the DNA matches it firmly. Some rows mark clone size as missing; the rest say once, few, many or name a class of expanded clone.

-	TRBV27	-	TRBJ1-5	TGTGCCAGCAGTTTATCGTTTTCAGGGATCGTAGGCAATCAGCCCCAGCATTTT	CASSLSFSGIVGNQPQHF
-	TRBV5-6	-	TRBJ1-2	TGTGCCAGCAGCACGGTTCACTATGGCTACACCTTC	CASSTVHYGYTF
once	TRBV9	TRBD1	TRBJ1-2	TGTGCCAGCAGCGTAGACCCCTCCGGGACAGTAACTAACTATGGCTACACCTTC	CASSVDPSGTVTNYGYTF
-	TRBV28	-	TRBJ2-2	TGTGCCAGCAGTTTCCGTGGGGGAGGCACCGGGGAGCTGTTTTTT	CASSFRGGGTGELFF
-	TRBV27	TRBD2	TRBJ2-3	TGTGCCAGCAGTTCCCTAGCGGGAGTATATACGCAGTATTTT	CASSSLAGVYTQYF
-	TRBV24-1	TRBD1	TRBJ2-2	TGTGCCACCAGTGATCCGCAGGGGACAGGGATGTCCGGGGAGCTGTTTTTT	CATSDPQGTGMSGELFF
-	TRBV9	-	TRBJ2-7	TGTGCCAGCAGCCCGCGACTAGTTGCCTACGAGCAGTACTTC	CASSPRLVAYEQYF
-	TRBV11-2	TRBD1	TRBJ2-7	TGTGCCAGCAGCGAACCACGGACAGGGCCACACTCCTACGAGCAGTACTTC	CASSEPRTGPHSYEQYF
-	TRBV9	-	TRBJ2-3	TGTGCCAGCAGCGTAGGTATGATAGGGGGTGATACGCAGTATTTT	CASSVGMIGGDTQYF
-	TRBV4-3	TRBD1	TRBJ1-6	TGCGCCAGCAGCCTCACCCCCAGGGGGCCGAATTCACCCCTCCACTTT	CASSLTPRGPNSPLHF
-	TRBV7-3	-	TRBJ2-1	TGTGCCAGTGGCCGGGGAGGCTCCTACAATGAGCAGTTCTTC	CASGRGGSYNEQFF
-	TRBV9	-	TRBJ2-5	TGTGCCAGCAGCGTAGACTCTACGCAAGAGACCCAGTACTTC	CASSVDSTQETQYF
few	TRBV7-9	TRBD1	TRBJ1-3	TGTGCCATCCACAATGGGGGACAGGGATTTCCTGGAAACACCATATATTTT	CAIHNGGQGFPGNTIYF
-	TRBV4-3	TRBD2	TRBJ2-3	TGCGCCAGCAGCCAAGATTGGGGGACTAGCGGGAGGAGGGATACGCAGTATTTT	CASSQDWGTSGRRDTQYF
-	TRBV5-4	TRBD2	TRBJ2-7	TGTGCCAGCAGCTCCGGGACTAGCGGGAGGAATAACCCCTACGAGCAGTACTTC	CASSSGTSGRNNPYEQYF
-	TRBV2	-	TRBJ2-7	TGTGCCAGCAGCGAGGGTAGGGGGGGGTACTACGAGCAGTACTTC	CASSEGRGGYYEQYF
-	TRBV6-1	-	TRBJ1-3	TGTGCCAGCAGTGAAGTGGCCAGAAACACCATATATTTT	CASSEVARNTIYF
few	TRBV27	TRBD2	TRBJ2-7	TGTGCCAGCAGTTTAGCGGGGGTCGTGTACGAGCAGTACTTC	CASSLAGVVYEQYF
-	TRBV19	TRBD2	TRBJ2-7	TGTGCCAGTAGTACCACGGGACTAGCGGGAGTCTCCGAGCAGTACTTC	CASSTTGLAGVSEQYF
-	TRBV29-1	TRBD2	TRBJ2-1	TGCAGCGTGGGGAGCGGGATTTCCTACAATGAGCAGTTCTTC	CSVGSGISYNEQFF
-	TRBV19	-	TRBJ1-2	TGTGCCAGTAGTATGGCTACAGCTTCCTATGGCTACACCTTC	CASSMATASYGYTF
-	TRBV5-4	-	TRBJ2-5	TGTGCCAGCAGCTTGCGTCTAGCGAAAGAGACCCAGTACTTC	CASSLRLAKETQYF
-	TRBV6-2/TRBV6-3	-	TRBJ1-2	TGTGCCAGCAGTTACTGGTCGGATGGCTACACCTTC	CASSYWSDGYTF
-	TRBV7-8	TRBD1	TRBJ1-3	TGTGCCAGCAGCCCCGGACAGGGCACCTCTGGAAACACCATATATTTT	CASSPGQGTSGNTIYF
-	TRBV18	-	TRBJ2-6	TGTGCCAGCGCCGGGACACTTAGCTCTGGGGCCAACGTCCTGACTTTC	CASAGTLSSGANVLTF
few	TRBV27	-	TRBJ1-6	TGTGCCAGCAGTTTATCGACAGTAAATAATTCACCCCTCCACTTT	CASSLSTVNNSPLHF
-	TRBV11-1	-	TRBJ1-1	TGTGCCAGCAGCTCCCTAACAGGGACCGAAGCTTTCTTT	CASSSLTGTEAFF
-	TRBV5-6	TRBD1	TRBJ2-7	TGTGCCAGCAGCTTGGACAGGGGGCAACGGTTGGGCGAGCAGTACTTC	CASSLDRGQRLGEQYF
-	TRBV7-2	-	TRBJ1-2	TGTGCCAGCAGCTTAGTGGGGGCAGGTGGCTACACCTTC	CASSLVGAGGYTF
-	TRBV10-1	TRBD2	TRBJ2-7	TGCGCCAGCAGTCATCGACTAGCGGGAGGGACCTACGAGCAGTACTTC	CASSHRLAGGTYEQYF
-	TRBV4-3	TRBD2	TRBJ2-5	TGCGCCAGCAGCCAAGAAACCGCTAGCGGGCCTACCGACTTC	CASSQETASGPTDF
-	TRBV28	-	TRBJ2-3	TGTGCCAGCAGTTTAGGGCAGGGTAGATATACGCAGTATTTT	CASSLGQGRYTQYF
-	TRBV7-2	TRBD2	TRBJ2-1	TGTGCCAGCAGCTTAAAGGGACTAGCGGGAGGAAGGGGCTACAATGAGCAGTTCTTC	CASSLKGLAGGRGYNEQFF
once	TRBV18	TRBD1	TRBJ2-7	TGTGCCAGCTCCGGACAGGGCCCCAAGACTTCCTACGAGCAGTACTTC	CASSGQGPKTSYEQYF
-	TRBV3-1/TRBV3-2	TRBD1	TRBJ2-7	TGTGCCAGCAGCCCTCTGACAGGGGCTGACTACGAGCAGTACTTC	CASSPLTGADYEQYF
few	TRBV12-3/TRBV12-4	TRBD1	TRBJ2-7	TGTGCCAGCAGCAAAGGACAGGGCTACGAGCAGTACTTC	CASSKGQGYEQYF
-	TRBV9	TRBD2	TRBJ2-2	TGTGCCAGCAGCGTAGCCGGGAGGCCCACCGGGGAGCTGTTTTTT	CASSVAGRPTGELFF
few	TRBV21-1	-	TRBJ2-6	TGTGCCAGCAGCTTTTCCCATCCTGTCGGGGGTAGCCCCTCTGGGGCCAACGTCCTGACTTTC	CASSFSHPVGGSPSGANVLTF
-	TRBV6-6	-	TRBJ1-3	TGTGCCAGCAGTTACCGGCAGGGCAGTGGAAACACCATATATTTT	CASSYRQGSGNTIYF
-	TRBV7-2	TRBD1	TRBJ2-7	TGTGCCAGCAGCTTAAATCCTCGGGACAGTACCTACGAGCAGTACTTC	CASSLNPRDSTYEQYF
-	TRBV6-6	TRBD1	TRBJ2-6	TGTGCCAGCAGTCCCAAAAGGGCAGGGGGCGCTGGGGCCAACGTCCTGACTTTC	CASSPKRAGGAGANVLTF
-	TRBV5-1	-	TRBJ1-4	TGCGCCAGCAGCTTGGCTAATGACATAGAAAAACTGTTTTTT	CASSLANDIEKLFF
-	TRBV6-5	-	TRBJ2-5	TGTGCCAGCTGTTCTGAAGTCGGGTTCCAAGAGACCCAGTACTTC	CASCSEVGFQETQYF
-	TRBV28	-	TRBJ2-7	TGTGCCAGCAGTTTTTGGTTACTGATGGGTAGAGAGCGGACCGAGCAGTACTTC	CASSFWLLMGRERTEQYF
-	TRBV7-9	TRBD1	TRBJ2-7	TGTGCCAGCATCCACGGGACAGGCAAGGGCGAGCAGTACTTC	CASIHGTGKGEQYF
-	TRBV2	TRBD1	TRBJ2-7	TGTGCCAGCAGTGAAGCGGGACAGGGGGCGCATGAGCAGTACTTC	CASSEAGQGAHEQYF
-	TRBV4-1	-	TRBJ2-6	TGCGCCAGCAGCCAAGGTATGGTCAGCCGACACTCTGGGGCCAACGTCCTGACTTTC	CASSQGMVSRHSGANVLTF
few	TRBV28	TRBD2	TRBJ2-7	TGTGCCAGCAGTCCCAAGCGGGAACGCGAGCAGTACTTC	CASSPKREREQYF
-	TRBV10-3	TRBD2	TRBJ2-7	TGTGCCACCAGGACTAGCGGGCCTTCCTACGAGCAGTACTTC	CATRTSGPSYEQYF
-	TRBV29-1	TRBD2	TRBJ2-3	TGCAGCGTTTTCCCCCTAGCGGGGGGCACAGATACGCAGTATTTT	CSVFPLAGGTDTQYF
-	TRBV6-2/TRBV6-3	TRBD2	TRBJ2-1	TGTGCCAGCAGTGACACTAGCGGGAGTCGCCATGAGCAGTTCTTC	CASSDTSGSRHEQFF